This is a list of T cell receptor beta chains from one sample in a study of T-cell memory formation after mild COVID-19. Via MiXCR, TCRdb re-called the 5' RACE reads, giving one row per CDR3 protein. Of 350,000 to 500,000 distinct CDR3 sequences listed, roughly 17% were seen once; the top ten hold 20% to 25%. Sequencing was performed on PBMCs or a T cell subset sorted from them (not recorded which). The receptors here all came from a man between 18 and 29 years old who had mild COVID-19 (a few samples of this study predate the infection). Cell type and time point are not known. CDR3s include the opening cysteine and the closing phenylalanine or tryptophan. A D gene is named only where the DNA matches it firmly. The size of a clone is reported for some rows only, either as once, few or many, or as a class for expanded clones.

>TRBJ2-1|NA|NA|TRBV4-3
TGCGCCAGCAGCCAACAATCCGGGTTTGAGCAGTTCTTC
CASSQQSGFEQFF
>TRBJ2-5|NA|NA|TRBV9
TGTGCCAGCAGCGTAGATCTTACACCGCAAGAGACCCAGTACTTC
CASSVDLTPQETQYF
>TRBJ1-1|NA|few|TRBV4-3
TGCGCCAGCAGCCAAGCCCCCGGAAACCGTGGGACTGAAGCTTTCTTT
CASSQAPGNRGTEAFF
>TRBJ2-5|NA|many|TRBV4-1
TGCGCCAGCAGCCAAGGGGGGGGCCGGGAAGAGACCCAGTACTTC
CASSQGGGREETQYF
>TRBJ2-7|TRBD2|NA|TRBV5-1
TGCGCCAGCAGCTTGCTAACGGGGGGCTACGAGCAGTACTTC
CASSLLTGGYEQYF
>TRBJ1-4|NA|many|TRBV4-1
TGCGCCAGCCTAAACCCCGGGTCAGGTAATGAAAAACTGTTTTTT
CASLNPGSGNEKLFF
>TRBJ2-1|NA|many|TRBV5-4
TGTGCCAGCAGCCCCCTGGGGGGGCTCCATGAGCAGTTCTTC
CASSPLGGLHEQFF
>TRBJ1-6|NA|once|TRBV20-1
TGCAGTGCTAGTAGGGACGGGGGGACTAATTCACCCCTCCACTTT
CSASRDGGTNSPLHF
>TRBJ1-1|NA|few|TRBV5-1
TGCGCCAGCAGCTTTGAAGGGTCGGACACTGAAGCTTTCTTT
CASSFEGSDTEAFF
>TRBJ1-6|NA|NA|TRBV12-3/TRBV12-4
TGTGCCAGCAGTTTCAGTCAGGGCGGAACACCCCTCCACTTT
CASSFSQGGTPLHF
>TRBJ1-5|NA|NA|TRBV6-2/TRBV6-3
TGTGCCGGGCGGCAGCTCAATCAGCCCCAGCATTTT
CAGRQLNQPQHF
>TRBJ1-2|NA|NA|TRBV5-1
TGCGCCAGCAGCTTGGACAGGGAAGGTGGCTACACCTTC
CASSLDREGGYTF
>TRBJ1-2|NA|NA|TRBV7-3
TGTGCCAGCAGCTTAACCGGCGTTTCCATCCGGGACTATGGCTACACCTTC
CASSLTGVSIRDYGYTF
>TRBJ1-1|NA|NA|TRBV6-6
TGTGCCAGCAGCCTGACCCAGGTGACTGAAGCTTTCTTT
CASSLTQVTEAFF
>TRBJ2-2|TRBD2|few|TRBV7-2
TGTGCCAGCAGCAGGTCTAGCGGGGGAACGAACACCGGGGAGCTGTTTTTT
CASSRSSGGTNTGELFF
>TRBJ1-3|TRBD1|NA|TRBV3-1
TGTGCCAGCAGCCCAGCCGGGACAGGGGACTCTGGAAACACCATATATTTT
CASSPAGTGDSGNTIYF
>TRBJ1-2|TRBD1|NA|TRBV11-2
TGTGCCAGCAGCCGATCGACAGGGGACTATGGCTACACCTTC
CASSRSTGDYGYTF
>TRBJ2-3|TRBD2|few|TRBV12-3/TRBV12-4
TGTGCCAGCAGTTTCGCCCCTCTCCAAACTAGCGGGGTCACAGATACGCAGTATTTT
CASSFAPLQTSGVTDTQYF
>TRBJ1-5|TRBD1|NA|TRBV19
TGTGCCAGTAGGGCTGGGACAGGCAATCAGCCCCAGCATTTT
CASRAGTGNQPQHF
>TRBJ1-3|NA|NA|TRBV25-1
TGTGACAGCAGTGAGATCGGGCGAGGCGGAAACACCATATATTTT
CDSSEIGRGGNTIYF
>TRBJ2-3|TRBD1|NA|TRBV28
TGTGCCAGCAGTCCGGGACAGGGCCCTCGGACGCAGTATTTT
CASSPGQGPRTQYF
>TRBJ2-4|TRBD1|NA|TRBV19
TGTGCCAGTCTCCGACAGGGGAGCGACATTCAGTACTTC
CASLRQGSDIQYF
>TRBJ1-3|NA|NA|TRBV6-5
TGTGCCAGCAGTTACTCGGTCGTCGCCGGAACGGCTGGAAACACCATATATTTT
CASSYSVVAGTAGNTIYF
>TRBJ2-1|TRBD1|few|TRBV11-2
TGTGCCAGCAGCCCTTGGACAGGTCGGAATGAGCAGTTCTTC
CASSPWTGRNEQFF
>TRBJ1-3|NA|NA|TRBV11-2
TGTGCCAGCAGCGAAGGGATGGGAGGAAACACCATATATTTT
CASSEGMGGNTIYF
>TRBJ2-5|NA|NA|TRBV12-3/TRBV12-4
TGTGCCAGCAGGTCGGGAGAGACCCAGTACTTC
CASRSGETQYF
>TRBJ1-2|NA|few|TRBV7-2
TGTGCCAGCAGCCCGGACAGCGGAGGCTACACCTTC
CASSPDSGGYTF
>TRBJ2-5|NA|NA|TRBV29-1
TGCAGCGTTGAGTTGGTGGGGGTACAAGAGACCCAGTACTTC
CSVELVGVQETQYF
>TRBJ2-7|TRBD1|few|TRBV4-3
TGCGCCAGCAGCCAGGGGGACAGATCCACTGAGCAGTACTTC
CASSQGDRSTEQYF
>TRBJ1-1|NA|few|TRBV20-1
TGCAGTGCTAGAGTAAGGACGAACACTGAAGCTTTCTTT
CSARVRTNTEAFF
>TRBJ2-3|TRBD2|NA|TRBV11-1
TGTGCCAGCAGCCCCTATCGGGGAGGGAATCCAGATACGCAGTATTTT
CASSPYRGGNPDTQYF
>TRBJ2-7|NA|NA|TRBV4-1
TGCGCCAGCAGCCAATCCCTGGCAGGCTACGAGCAGTACTTC
CASSQSLAGYEQYF
>TRBJ1-5|NA|NA|TRBV6-1
TGTGCCAGCAGTGAGATATCCAATCAGCCCCAGCATTTT
CASSEISNQPQHF
>TRBJ1-4|TRBD1|few|TRBV5-1
TGCGCCAGCAGCTTCGGACAGGGAGGGGATGAAAAACTGTTTTTT
CASSFGQGGDEKLFF
>TRBJ1-1|NA|NA|TRBV9
TGTGCCAGCACCCCCTTACAGCACACTGAAGCTTTCTTT
CASTPLQHTEAFF
>TRBJ2-1|NA|few|TRBV7-7
TGTGCCAGCAGCCCCTACTTGGGTTACAATGAGCAGTTCTTC
CASSPYLGYNEQFF
>TRBJ2-1|TRBD2|NA|TRBV10-3
TGTGCCATCTCGCAAGCGGGGGGGTTAATGCACAATGAGCAGTTCTTC
CAISQAGGLMHNEQFF
>TRBJ2-4|NA|NA|TRBV10-3
TGTGCCATCAGTGAGTCAAGGGGAGAGGACATTCAGTACTTC
CAISESRGEDIQYF
>TRBJ1-1|NA|NA|TRBV14
TGTGCCAGCAGCCAAGTTGGAGGGGAAGACACTGAAGCTTTCTTT
CASSQVGGEDTEAFF
>TRBJ2-3|NA|NA|TRBV9
TGTGCCAGCAGCGGGGGGGCGTTCACAGATACGCAGTATTTT
CASSGGAFTDTQYF
>TRBJ2-3|NA|few|TRBV6-5
TGTGCCAGCGTATCCGGGCTTGGGTTTAGCACAGATACGCAGTATTTT
CASVSGLGFSTDTQYF
>TRBJ2-5|NA|NA|TRBV5-1
TGCGCCAGCCAAACCCTGAGCCGGGACGGGGAGACCCAGTACTTC
CASQTLSRDGETQYF
>TRBJ2-2|TRBD1|few|TRBV12-3/TRBV12-4
TGTGCCAGCAGTTTAAGCCAGGGGGACACCGGGGAGCTGTTTTTT
CASSLSQGDTGELFF
>TRBJ2-1|TRBD1|NA|TRBV11-2
TGTGCCAGCAGCTTAGTGGGACAGAGATCCTACAATGAGCAGTTCTTC
CASSLVGQRSYNEQFF
>TRBJ2-5|NA|few|TRBV4-3
TGCGCCAGCAGCCCTCTCATCCCTCGGGGAGAGACCCAGTACTTC
CASSPLIPRGETQYF
>TRBJ1-2|TRBD1|NA|TRBV7-2
TGTGCCAGCAGCTTAGCCGGGACAGGGGGCGGCGGCTACACCTTC
CASSLAGTGGGGYTF
>TRBJ1-2|NA|few|TRBV5-5
TGTGCCAGCAGCCCGATCAGGGGCGGCTACACCTTC
CASSPIRGGYTF
>TRBJ1-5|TRBD1|NA|TRBV7-8
TGTGCCAGCAGCTTACACAGGGGCCAGCCCCAGCATTTT
CASSLHRGQPQHF
>TRBJ2-3|NA|NA|TRBV7-2
TGTGCCAGCAGCGAATCTATGAGCACAGATACGCAGTATTTT
CASSESMSTDTQYF
>TRBJ2-1|TRBD2|NA|TRBV7-2
TGTGCCAGCAGCTTAGCGCTCGGGGGGAGGGACGAGCAGTTCTTC
CASSLALGGRDEQFF
>TRBJ2-7|NA|few|TRBV4-1
TGCGCCAGCAGCCAAGACCCGAGGGGTTCCTACGAGCAGTACTTC
CASSQDPRGSYEQYF
>TRBJ2-7|TRBD1|once|TRBV4-3
TGCGCCAGCAGCCAAGAGCTCGACAGGGGGCACGAGCAGTACTTC
CASSQELDRGHEQYF
>TRBJ1-1|NA|few|TRBV14
TGTGCCAGCAGCCAAGATCGATCAGGAACTATGAACACTGAAGCTTTCTTT
CASSQDRSGTMNTEAFF
>TRBJ1-5|NA|NA|TRBV5-5
TGTGCCAGCAGCTTTGGTTACGGGTACAGCAATCAGCCCCAGCATTTT
CASSFGYGYSNQPQHF
>TRBJ2-7|TRBD1|few|TRBV12-3/TRBV12-4
TGTGCCAGCAGATTTCTTGGACAGGCCTACGAGCAGTACTTC
CASRFLGQAYEQYF
>TRBJ2-7|TRBD2|few|TRBV5-1
TGCGCCAGCAGCCGGGCGGGAGAGACCCGGTACGAGCAGTACTTC
CASSRAGETRYEQYF
>TRBJ1-1|NA|few|TRBV7-3
TGTGCCAGTTCCGCGGGTGGGAACGCTGAAGCTTTCTTT
CASSAGGNAEAFF